This T cell receptor (beta chain) was sequenced during a study of T cell responses to AZD1222 COVID-19 vaccine. The study, taken as a whole, reports: Donors in the cohort were predominantly white British and more often female, and clonal diversity was possibly underestimated. After two AZD1222 doses, spike-specific TCR breadth and depth rose versus day 0. Only 5 or 6 AZD1222 recipients were seropositive at baseline.

The data were produced by immunoSEQ multiplex PCR, yet TCRdb's version contains in-frame clones alone and is incomplete. The sample holds 85,000 to 90,000 clones, about 90% seen once. The trim removed 1 base at V and 4 bases at J, leaving 5 bases unmatched. Per the germline V gene, CDR1 is SGHVS and CDR2 is FQNEAQ. This CDR3 spans 15 amino acids. In regard to this clone: The target antigen is unknown.

This receptor was obtained from an adult in good health. This chain uses TRBV7-8 with TRBJ1-2; TRBD1 agrees at 8 bases. The sample here was peripheral blood, taken on day 0 of MenACWY control vaccination. CDR3 DNA: TGTGCCAGCAGCTTAGAGACAGGGGATACCTATGGCTACACCTTC. This gives the protein CASSLETGDTYGYTF.